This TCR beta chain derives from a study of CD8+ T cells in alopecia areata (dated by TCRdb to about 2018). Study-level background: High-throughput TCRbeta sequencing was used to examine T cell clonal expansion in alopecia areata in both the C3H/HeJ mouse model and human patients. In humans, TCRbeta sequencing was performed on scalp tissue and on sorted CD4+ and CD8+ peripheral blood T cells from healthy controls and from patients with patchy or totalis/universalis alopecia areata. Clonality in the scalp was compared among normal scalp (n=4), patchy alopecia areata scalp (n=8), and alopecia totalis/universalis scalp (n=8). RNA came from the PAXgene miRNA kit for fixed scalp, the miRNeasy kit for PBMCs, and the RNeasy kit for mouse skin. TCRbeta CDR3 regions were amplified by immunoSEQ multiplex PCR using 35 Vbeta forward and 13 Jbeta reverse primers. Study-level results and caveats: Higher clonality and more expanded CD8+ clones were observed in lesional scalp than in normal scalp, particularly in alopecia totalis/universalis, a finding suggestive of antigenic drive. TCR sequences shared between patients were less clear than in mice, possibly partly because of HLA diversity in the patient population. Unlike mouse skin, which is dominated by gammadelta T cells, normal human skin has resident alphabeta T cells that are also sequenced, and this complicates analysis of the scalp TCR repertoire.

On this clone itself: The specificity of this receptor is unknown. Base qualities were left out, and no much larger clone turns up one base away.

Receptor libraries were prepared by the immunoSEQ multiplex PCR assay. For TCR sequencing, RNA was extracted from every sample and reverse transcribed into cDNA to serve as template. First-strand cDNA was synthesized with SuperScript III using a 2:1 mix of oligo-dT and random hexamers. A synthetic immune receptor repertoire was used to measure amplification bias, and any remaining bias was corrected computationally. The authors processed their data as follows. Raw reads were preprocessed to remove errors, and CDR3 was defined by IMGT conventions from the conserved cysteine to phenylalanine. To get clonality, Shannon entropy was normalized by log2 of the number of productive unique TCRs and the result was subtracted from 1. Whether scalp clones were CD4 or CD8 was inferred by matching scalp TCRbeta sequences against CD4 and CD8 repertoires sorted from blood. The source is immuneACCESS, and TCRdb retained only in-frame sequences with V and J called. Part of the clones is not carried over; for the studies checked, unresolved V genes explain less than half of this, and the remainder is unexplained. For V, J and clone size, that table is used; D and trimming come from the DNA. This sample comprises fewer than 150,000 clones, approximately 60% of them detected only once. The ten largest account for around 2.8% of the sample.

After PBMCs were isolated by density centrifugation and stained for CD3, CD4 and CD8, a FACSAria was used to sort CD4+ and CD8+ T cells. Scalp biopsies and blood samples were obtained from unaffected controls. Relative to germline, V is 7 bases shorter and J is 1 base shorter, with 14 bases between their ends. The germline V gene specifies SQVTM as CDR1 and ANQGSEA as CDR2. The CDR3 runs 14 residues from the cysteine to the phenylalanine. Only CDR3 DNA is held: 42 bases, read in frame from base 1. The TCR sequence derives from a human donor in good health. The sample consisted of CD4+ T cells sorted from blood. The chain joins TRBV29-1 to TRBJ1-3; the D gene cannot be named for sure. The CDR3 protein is CSASGSTSGNTIYF. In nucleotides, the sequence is TGCAGCGCCTCGGGCAGTACATCTGGAAACACCATATATTTT.